This T cell receptor (beta chain) was sequenced during a study of blood T cell repertoires in COVID-19. Whole-study context: Researchers got acute and convalescent COVID-19 samples from the United States, Italy and Spain.

Participants were aged about 18 to 100 years, lived in 20 to 30 US areas, and enrolled virtually. This clone has just one count. The CDR3 covers 18 residues. Germline assignment: CDR1 SGHAT and CDR2 FQNNGV. Trimming pared 3 bases from V and 0 bases from J, leaving 15 bases between. Original methodology: Amplification with reference gene primers provided the estimates of nucleated cell counts. Sequenced by immunoSEQ multiplex PCR; TCRdb stores in-frame clones only, minus some. The DNA was the basis for D and trimming; V, J and clone size are from that table. The sample holds under 200,000 clones; around 83% are singletons and the top ten take 3.6%.

The J gene is TRBJ1-6, the V gene TRBV11-2; D is possibly TRBD1 (6 bases). Sequencing used PBMCs or T cells enriched from blood (not recorded which). The sequence was obtained from a woman in her forties or fifties in a cohort exposed to, infected with or recovered from COVID-19 (not recorded which). In DNA, the CDR3 is TGTGCCAGCAGCTTGTTTCGGCAGGGGAGCTCCTATAATTCACCCCTCCACTTT. It yields the protein CASSLFRQGSSYNSPLHF.